This TCR beta chain is from a study of T cell responses to AZD1222 COVID-19 vaccine. Study results and limitations: Breadth and depth of Spike-specific TCRs rose after two AZD1222 doses. Donors in the cohort were predominantly white British and more often female, and clonal diversity was possibly underestimated. It was only a handful of AZD1222 recipients who were seropositive at baseline.

Germline V CDR1 and CDR2: LNHDA, SQIVND (reference sequence). The length of the CDR3 is 14 residues. TCRdb's copy holds only in-frame clones and misses some; the assay was immunoSEQ multiplex PCR. This sample carries fewer than 75,000 clones, about 89% of them seen once, and the ten largest clones take approximately 6%. In regard to this clone: Its target is not known. One end of the junction varies from germline; a read error may be responsible.

The source was peripheral blood, collected 28 days after the second dose of the MenACWY control vaccine. The chain has TRBV19 and TRBJ1-1, with D perhaps TRBD1 (6 bases). The TCR comes from an adult who received the MenACWY meningococcal vaccine as a control. CDR3 nucleotides: TGTGCCAGTAGTTTAGATCCGGGGGGCCCTGAAGCTTTCTTT. It codes for CASSLDPGGPEAFF.